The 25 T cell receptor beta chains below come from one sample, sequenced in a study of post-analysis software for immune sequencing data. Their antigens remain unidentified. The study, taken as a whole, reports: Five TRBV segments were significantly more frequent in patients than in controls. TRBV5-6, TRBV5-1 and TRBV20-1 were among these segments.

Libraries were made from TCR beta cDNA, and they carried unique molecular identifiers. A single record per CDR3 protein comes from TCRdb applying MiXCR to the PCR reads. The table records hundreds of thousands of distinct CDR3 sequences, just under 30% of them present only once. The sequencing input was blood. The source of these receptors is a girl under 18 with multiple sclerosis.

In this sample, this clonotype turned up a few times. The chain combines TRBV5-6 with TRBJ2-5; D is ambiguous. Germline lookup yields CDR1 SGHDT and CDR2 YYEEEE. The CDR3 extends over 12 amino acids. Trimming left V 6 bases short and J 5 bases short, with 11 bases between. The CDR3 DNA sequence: TGTGCCAGCACCAACACCCGGGAGACCCAGTACTTC. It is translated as CASTNTRETQYF.

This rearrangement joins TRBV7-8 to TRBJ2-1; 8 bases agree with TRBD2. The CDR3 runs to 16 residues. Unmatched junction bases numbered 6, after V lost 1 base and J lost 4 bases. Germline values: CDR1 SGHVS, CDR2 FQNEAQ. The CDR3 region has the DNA TGTGCCAGCAGCTTAGTTAGCAGCGGGGGATACAATGAGCAGTTCTTC. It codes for CASSLVSSGGYNEQFF.

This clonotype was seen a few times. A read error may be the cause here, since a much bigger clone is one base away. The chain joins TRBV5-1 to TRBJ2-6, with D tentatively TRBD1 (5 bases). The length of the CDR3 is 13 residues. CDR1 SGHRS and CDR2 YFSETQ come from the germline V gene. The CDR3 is CASSLDGANVRTF. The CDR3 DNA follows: TGCGCCAGCAGCTTAGATGGGGCCAACGTCCGGACTTTC. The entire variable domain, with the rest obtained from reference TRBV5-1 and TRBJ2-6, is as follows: KAGVTQTPRYLIKTRGQQVTLSCSPISGHRSVSWYQQTPGQGLQFLFEYFSETQRNKGNFPGRFSGRQFSNSRSEMNVSTLELGDSALYLCASSLDGANVRTFGAGSRLTVL.

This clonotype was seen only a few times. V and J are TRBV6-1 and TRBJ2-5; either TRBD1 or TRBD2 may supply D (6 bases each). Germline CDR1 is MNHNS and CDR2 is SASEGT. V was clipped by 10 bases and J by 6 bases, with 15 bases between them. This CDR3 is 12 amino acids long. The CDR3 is CAIGGGRKTQYF. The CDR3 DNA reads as TGTGCCATCGGTGGGGGGCGGAAGACCCAGTACTTC.

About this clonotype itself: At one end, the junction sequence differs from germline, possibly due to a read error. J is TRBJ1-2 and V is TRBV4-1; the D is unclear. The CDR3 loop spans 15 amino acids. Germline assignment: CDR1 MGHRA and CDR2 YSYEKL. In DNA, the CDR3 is TGCGCCAGCAGCCCTCCGTACGTCGCTAACTATGGCCACACCTTC. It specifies CASSPPYVANYGHTF.

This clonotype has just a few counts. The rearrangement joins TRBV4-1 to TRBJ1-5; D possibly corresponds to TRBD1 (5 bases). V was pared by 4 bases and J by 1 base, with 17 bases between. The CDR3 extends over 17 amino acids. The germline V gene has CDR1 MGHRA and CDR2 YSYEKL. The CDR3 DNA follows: TGCGCCAGCAGCCGGGACCCTCAGGCACGAAGCAATCAGCCCCAGCATTTT. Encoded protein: CASSRDPQARSNQPQHF.

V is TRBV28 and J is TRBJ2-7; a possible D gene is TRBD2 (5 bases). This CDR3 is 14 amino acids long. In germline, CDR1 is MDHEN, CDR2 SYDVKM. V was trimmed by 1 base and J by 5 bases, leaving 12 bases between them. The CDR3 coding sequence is TGTGCCAGCAGTTTATTCCGGGGTATCCACGAGCAGTACTTC. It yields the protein CASSLFRGIHEQYF.

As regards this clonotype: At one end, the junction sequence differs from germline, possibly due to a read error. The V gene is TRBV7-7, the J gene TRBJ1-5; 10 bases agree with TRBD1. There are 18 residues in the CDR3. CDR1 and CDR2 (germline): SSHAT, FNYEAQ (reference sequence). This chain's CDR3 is CASSLAGFGTGGNQPQHF. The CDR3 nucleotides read TGTGCTAGCAGCTTAGCGGGGTTTGGGACAGGGGGCAATCAGCCCCAGCATTTT.

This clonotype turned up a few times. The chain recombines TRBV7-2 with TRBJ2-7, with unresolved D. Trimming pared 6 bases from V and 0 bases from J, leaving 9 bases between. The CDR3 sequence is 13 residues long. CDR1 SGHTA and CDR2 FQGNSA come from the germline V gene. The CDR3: CASRNRSSYEQYF. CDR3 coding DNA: TGTGCCAGCAGAAATAGATCCTCCTACGAGCAGTACTTC.

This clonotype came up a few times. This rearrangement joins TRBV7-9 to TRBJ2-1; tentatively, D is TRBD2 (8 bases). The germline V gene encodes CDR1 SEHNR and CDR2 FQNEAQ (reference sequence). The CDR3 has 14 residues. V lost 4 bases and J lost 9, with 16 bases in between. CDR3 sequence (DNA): TGTGCCAGCAGCTCGGGAGGGACAGCAGGTGAGCAGTTCTTC. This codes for CASSSGGTAGEQFF. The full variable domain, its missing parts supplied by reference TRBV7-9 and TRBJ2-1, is DTGVSQNPRHKITKRGQNVTFRCDPISEHNRLYWYRQTLGQGPEFLTYFQNEAQLEKSRLLSDRFSAERPKGSFSTLEIQRTEQGDSAMYLCASSSGGTAGEQFFGPGTRLTVL.

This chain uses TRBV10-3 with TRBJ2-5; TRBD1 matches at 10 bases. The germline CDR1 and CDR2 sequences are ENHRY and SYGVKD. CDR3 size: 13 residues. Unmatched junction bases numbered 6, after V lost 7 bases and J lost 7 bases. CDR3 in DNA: TGTGCCATCACCGACAGGGACAGGGGGACCCAGTACTTC. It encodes CAITDRDRGTQYF.

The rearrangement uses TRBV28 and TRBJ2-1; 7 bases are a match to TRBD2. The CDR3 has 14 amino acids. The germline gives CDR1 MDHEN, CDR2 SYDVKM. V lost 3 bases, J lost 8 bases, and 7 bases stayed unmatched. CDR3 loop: CASSLGGSRYEQFF. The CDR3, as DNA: TGTGCCAGCAGTTTGGGCGGGAGTAGATATGAGCAGTTCTTC.

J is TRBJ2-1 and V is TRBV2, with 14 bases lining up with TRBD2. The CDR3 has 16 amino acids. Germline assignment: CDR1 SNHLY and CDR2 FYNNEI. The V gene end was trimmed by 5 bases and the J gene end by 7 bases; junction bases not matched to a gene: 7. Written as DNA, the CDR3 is TGTGCCAGCAGTTTTGCCGGGACTAGCGGGAGTAATGAGCAGTTCTTC. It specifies CASSFAGTSGSNEQFF.

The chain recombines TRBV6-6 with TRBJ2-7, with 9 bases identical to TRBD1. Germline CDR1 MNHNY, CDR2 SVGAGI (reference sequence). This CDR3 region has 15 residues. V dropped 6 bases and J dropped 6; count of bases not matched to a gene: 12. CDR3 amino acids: CASSHSTGGAVEQYF. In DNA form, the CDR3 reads TGTGCCAGCAGCCACTCGACAGGGGGAGCAGTCGAGCAGTACTTC.

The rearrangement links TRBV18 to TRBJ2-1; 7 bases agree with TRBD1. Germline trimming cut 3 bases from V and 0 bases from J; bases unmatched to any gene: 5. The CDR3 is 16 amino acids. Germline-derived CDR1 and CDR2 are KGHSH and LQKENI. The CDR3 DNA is TGTGCCAGCTCACCCCCGGGACAGAGCTCCTACAATGAGCAGTTCTTC. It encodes CASSPPGQSSYNEQFF.

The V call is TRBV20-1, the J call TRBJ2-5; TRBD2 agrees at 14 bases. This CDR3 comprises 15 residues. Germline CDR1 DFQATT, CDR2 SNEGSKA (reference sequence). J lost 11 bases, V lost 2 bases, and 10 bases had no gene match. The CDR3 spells CSARRGTSGRGEQYF. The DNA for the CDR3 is TGCAGTGCTAGACGCGGGACTAGCGGGAGAGGGGAGCAGTACTTC.

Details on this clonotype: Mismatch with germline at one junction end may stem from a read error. CDR3 nucleotides: TGCAGTGCTGGAGACCCGCGACGGAGCACAGATACGCAGTATTTT. Protein: CSAGDPRRSTDTQYF. The chain has TRBV20-1 and TRBJ2-3; D remains unclear. CDR1 DFQATT and CDR2 SNEGSKA come from the germline V gene (reference sequence). The CDR3 has 15 residues.

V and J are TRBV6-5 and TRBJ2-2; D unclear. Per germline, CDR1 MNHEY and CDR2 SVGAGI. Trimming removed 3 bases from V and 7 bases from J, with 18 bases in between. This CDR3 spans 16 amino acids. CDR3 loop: CASSYYGLTPDGELFF. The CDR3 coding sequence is TGTGCCAGCAGTTATTACGGCCTGACCCCCGACGGGGAGCTGTTTTTT.

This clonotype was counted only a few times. CDR3 DNA sequence: TGCAGTGCTAGTCATAGCTGGGATGAGCAGTTCTTC. As protein: CSASHSWDEQFF. The chain employs TRBV20-1 and TRBJ2-1; unclear D gene. This CDR3 region has 12 residues. The V end lost 3 bases, the J end lost 8 bases, and 11 bases lay between the germline ends. The germline gives CDR1 DFQATT, CDR2 SNEGSKA (reference sequence).

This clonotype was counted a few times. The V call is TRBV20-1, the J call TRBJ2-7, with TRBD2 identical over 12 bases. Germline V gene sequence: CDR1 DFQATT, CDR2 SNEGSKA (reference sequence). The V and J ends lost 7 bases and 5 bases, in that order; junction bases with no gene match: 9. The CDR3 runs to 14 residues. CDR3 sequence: CSVRTSGARDEQYF. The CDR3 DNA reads TGCAGTGTCCGGACTAGCGGGGCGCGCGACGAGCAGTACTTC.

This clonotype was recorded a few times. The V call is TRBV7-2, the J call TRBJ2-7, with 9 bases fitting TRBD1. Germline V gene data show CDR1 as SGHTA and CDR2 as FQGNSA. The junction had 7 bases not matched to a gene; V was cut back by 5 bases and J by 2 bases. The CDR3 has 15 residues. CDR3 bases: TGTGCCAGCAGCCCCGACAGGGGGAGCGCCTACGAGCAGTACTTC. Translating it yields CASSPDRGSAYEQYF.

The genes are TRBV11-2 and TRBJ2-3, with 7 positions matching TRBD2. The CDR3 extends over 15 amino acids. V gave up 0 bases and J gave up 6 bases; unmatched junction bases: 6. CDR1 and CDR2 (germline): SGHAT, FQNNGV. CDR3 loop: CASSLDRGVMDTQYF. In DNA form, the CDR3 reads TGTGCCAGCAGCTTAGATCGGGGGGTGATGGATACGCAGTATTTT.

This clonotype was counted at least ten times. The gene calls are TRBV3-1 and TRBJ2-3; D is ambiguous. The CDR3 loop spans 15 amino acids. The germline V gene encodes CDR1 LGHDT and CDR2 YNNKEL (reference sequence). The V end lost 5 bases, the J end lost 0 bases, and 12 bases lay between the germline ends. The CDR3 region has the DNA TGTGCCAGCAGCGCACAGATGACTAGCACAGATACGCAGTATTTT. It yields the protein CASSAQMTSTDTQYF.

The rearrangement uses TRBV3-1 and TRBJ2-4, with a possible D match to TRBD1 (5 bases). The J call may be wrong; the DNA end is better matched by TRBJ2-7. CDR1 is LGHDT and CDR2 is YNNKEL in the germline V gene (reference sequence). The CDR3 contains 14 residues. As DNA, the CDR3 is TGTGCCAGCAGCCTCACAGGTTCCATGTACGAGCAGTACTTC. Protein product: CASSLTGSMYEQYF.

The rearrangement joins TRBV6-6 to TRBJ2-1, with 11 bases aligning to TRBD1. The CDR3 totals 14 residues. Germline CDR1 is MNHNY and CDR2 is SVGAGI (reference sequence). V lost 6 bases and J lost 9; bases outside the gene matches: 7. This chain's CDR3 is CASRSDRGRGEQFF. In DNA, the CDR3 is TGTGCCAGCAGATCGGACAGGGGGCGGGGTGAGCAGTTCTTC.